This TCR beta chain derives from a study of response to subunit inactivated influenza vaccine. Study-level points and caveats: Each seasonal flu vaccination may recruit only limited new T cells, authors suggested.

Turning to this clonotype: Its antigen remains unidentified.

J gave up 7 bases and V 6 bases, and 6 bases lay outside the gene matches. The CDR3 loop spans 13 amino acids. TCRdb re-analysed the RT-PCR reads in MiXCR, keeping a single row per CDR3 protein. The sample contains hundreds of thousands of distinct CDR3 sequences, over 10% of which appear only once. J is TRBJ1-2 and V is TRBV12-3 or TRBV12-4; 9 positions match TRBD1. Sequencing used PBMCs from blood, obtained roughly 6 weeks after vaccination. The clonotype originates from a man in his fifties or sixties who received an inactivated influenza vaccine. The chain's CDR3 is CASRPTGGLGYTF. In nucleotides, the CDR3 is TGTGCCAGCAGACCGACAGGGGGACTTGGCTACACCTTC.